These 24 T cell receptor beta chains originate from one sample sequenced in a study of CD8+CD57+ T cells in acquired aplastic anemia. The authors sequenced patients whose flow cytometry had shown CD8+CD57+ cell expansion. It was genomic DNA that served as the template for profiling TCR beta VDJ and CDR3. Via MiXCR, TCRdb re-called the reads, giving one row per CDR3 protein. The sample yields more than 250,000 distinct CDR3 sequences, about 80% seen once. Sequenced: sorted CD4+, CD8+, or CD8+CD57+ T cells (not recorded which) from PBMCs. Receptors originate from a human donor with aplastic anemia.

The chain couples TRBV10-3 to TRBJ2-7, with no clear D. The CDR3 runs 11 residues. Germline CDR1 ENHRY, CDR2 SYGVKD. The germline V and J ends were trimmed by 2 bases and 3 bases, with 2 bases remaining between them. CDR3: CAISELYEQYF. The CDR3, as DNA: TGTGCCATCAGTGAGCTCTACGAGCAGTACTTC.

The J gene is TRBJ2-7, the V gene TRBV15; maybe TRBD2 (5 bases). Germline V gene sequence: CDR1 LNHNV, CDR2 YYDKDF (reference sequence). This CDR3 has 14 amino acids. The germline V and J ends were trimmed by 5 bases and 10 bases, with 21 bases remaining between them. In DNA, the CDR3 is TGTGCCACCAGCGGAGGCGGCGTGCAAGACGCCCAGTACTTC. Encoded protein: CATSGGGVQDAQYF.

V gene TRBV24-1 combines with J gene TRBJ1-3, with a tentative D call TRBD1 (6 bases). From germline, CDR1 is KGHDR and CDR2 SFDVKD. V was clipped by 7 bases and J by 4 bases, with 10 bases between them. This CDR3 is 13 amino acids long. The CDR3 spells CATSQGKGNTIYF. CDR3 in DNA: TGTGCCACCAGCCAGGGGAAAGGAAACACCATATATTTT.

For this clonotype: Since the CDR3 does not end with the conserved phenylalanine or tryptophan, this likely comes from a read error. The DNA is left out, because the CDR3 cannot be placed on it with certainty; the CDR3 is given as TCRdb lists it. The J gene is TRBJ2-3, the V gene TRBV7-3; the DNA was not compared with TRBD1, the D call given in the table. Ends included, the CDR3 has 14 residues. Germline CDR1 is SGHTA and CDR2 is FQGTGA. The chain's CDR3 is CASSSQGTRGETQY.

On this clonotype: The junction and the germline gene differ at one end; a read error may be behind it. V and J are TRBV5-1 and TRBJ1-1; D ambiguous. This CDR3 spans 15 amino acids. Germline CDR1 reads SGHRS; CDR2 reads YFSETQ. The CDR3 nucleotides are TGTGCCAGCAGCCCCGTTGGAGCAGGGAACACTGAAGCTTTCTTT. Encoded protein: CASSPVGAGNTEAFF.

The V and J genes are TRBV19 and TRBJ1-1; D remains ambiguous. V shed 1 base and J shed 3 bases, with 6 bases lying between them. This CDR3 comprises 13 residues. The V gene's germline CDR1 is LNHDA and CDR2 SQIVND (reference sequence). CDR3 coding DNA: TGTGCCAGTAGTATAGTAAGGGACACTGAAGCTTTCTTT. Translation: CASSIVRDTEAFF.

In regard to this clonotype: The junction departs from the called germline gene at one end, perhaps through a read error. The chain has TRBV2 and TRBJ2-5; weak D call: TRBD2 (6 bases). Germline CDR1 reads SNHLY; CDR2 reads FYNNEI. CDR3 length: 15 residues. The CDR3 loop is CASSLAGGLHTTEFF. CDR3 sequence (DNA): TGTGCCAGCAGCTTAGCTGGGGGACTGCACACGACCGAGTTCTTT.

The rearrangement joins TRBV9 to TRBJ1-2, with D perhaps matching TRBD1 (6 bases). V was cut by 3 bases and J by 12 bases, with 15 bases left in between. In germline, CDR1 is SGDLS, CDR2 YYNGEE. This CDR3 has 12 amino acids. The CDR3 bases are TGTGCCAGCAGCGAGTGGTGGACAGATAACACCTTC. It yields the protein CASSEWWTDNTF. Using reference TRBV9 and TRBJ1-2 for the parts outside the CDR3, the full variable domain is DSGVTQTPKHLITATGQRVTLRCSPRSGDLSVYWYQQSLDQGLQFLIQYYNGEERAKGNILERFSAQQFPDLHSELNLSSLELGDSALYFCASSEWWTDNTFGSGTRLTVV.

Concerning this clonotype itself: A read error may produce the germline difference seen at one junction end. V and J are TRBV9 and TRBJ2-3, with D uncertain. Germline V gene data show CDR1 as SGDLS and CDR2 as YYNGEE. The CDR3 extends over 13 amino acids. As DNA, the CDR3 is TGTGCCAGCAGCGCCGCGACAAGGGAAAACTATGGCTTT. It codes for CASSAATRENYGF.

With regard to this clonotype: Germline and junction disagree at one end, which may indicate a read error. This sequence joins TRBV11-2 and TRBJ1-4; D not certain. The CDR3 is 15 amino acids. Germline values: CDR1 SGHAT, CDR2 FQNNGV. This CDR3 is CASSLDTDNNEKLFF. The CDR3 nucleotides read TGTGCCAGCAGTTTAGACACCGACAATAATGAAAAACTGTTTTTT.

Only one count was recorded for this clonotype. The J gene is TRBJ2-7, the V gene TRBV7-2, with 8 positions matching TRBD1. CDR3 size: 16 residues. The germline V gene has CDR1 SGHTA and CDR2 FQGNSA. Losses at the gene ends were 3 bases for V and 10 bases for J; bases not matched to a gene: 17. The CDR3 bases are TGTGCCAGCAGCTTGCCAGGGGGCGCCGACTATGCCTACCAGTACGTC. Its protein is CASSLPGGADYAYQYV.

This clonotype was counted between two and nine times. No conserved phenylalanine or tryptophan is present at the end of the CDR3, so a read error is the likely explanation. The DNA is left out, because the CDR3 cannot be placed on it with certainty; the CDR3 is given as TCRdb lists it. This chain uses TRBV7-2 with TRBJ2-3. From its first to its last residue, the CDR3 has 13 amino acids. The germline V gene has CDR1 SGHTA and CDR2 FQGNSA. This chain's CDR3 is CASSLGGTHPNEK.

With respect to this clonotype: The CDR3 end shows no conserved phenylalanine or tryptophan, and so a read error is likely. The DNA is left out, because the CDR3 cannot be placed on it with certainty; the CDR3 is given as TCRdb lists it. The CDR3 is CASSPGPTYEQYVGP. The chain is built from TRBV19 and TRBJ2-1; the listed D gene, TRBD1, was not tested against the DNA. Germline V CDR1 and CDR2: LNHDA, SQIVND (reference sequence). Inclusive of both ends, the CDR3 amounts to 15 amino acids.

This chain links TRBV7-8 with TRBJ2-7, with a tentative D call TRBD2 (6 bases). The CDR3 runs to 16 residues. V was cut by 0 bases and J by 10 bases, with 22 bases left in between. Germline values: CDR1 SGHVS, CDR2 FQNEAQ. The DNA of the CDR3 is TGTGCCAGCAGCTTAGCGGGAGGTCCCGATACGCACTACCAGTACGTC. The encoded protein is CASSLAGGPDTHYQYV.

V usage is TRBV7-9 and J usage is TRBJ1-2, with D maybe TRBD1 (5 bases). Germline V lookup: CDR1 SEHNR, CDR2 FQNEAQ (reference sequence). Deletions cut 2 bases from V and 13 bases from J, with 23 bases between. There are 15 residues in the CDR3. DNA of the CDR3: TGTGCCAGCAGCTTAACAGGTCGCACCAACTATGACGCCACCTTC. Its translation: CASSLTGRTNYDATF.

V usage is TRBV2 and J usage is TRBJ2-7, with 8 bases matching TRBD1. CDR3 length: 16 residues. Germline V gives CDR1 SNHLY, CDR2 FYNNEI. With V trimmed by 4 bases and J by 13 bases, 21 bases remained unmatched. The CDR3 loop is CASSGPGQANLAELYV. In DNA, the CDR3 is TGTGCCAGCAGTGGGCCGGGACAGGCGAACCTGGCCGAGCTCTACGTC.

V is TRBV13 and J is TRBJ2-5; D call uncertain. Per germline, CDR1 PRHDT and CDR2 FYEKMQ (reference sequence). V was cut by 5 bases and J by 6 bases, with 16 bases left in between. The CDR3 runs to 14 residues. The DNA for the CDR3 is TGTGCCAGCAGCCGTGGCAGCGAGCAAAAGACCCAGTACTTC. Translating it yields CASSRGSEQKTQYF.

The chain is built from TRBV7-8 and TRBJ2-7; D is undetermined. Trimming removed 2 bases at V and 4 bases at J, with 24 bases between. Germline lookup yields CDR1 SGHVS and CDR2 FQNEAQ. CDR3 length: 18 amino acids. The CDR3 protein is CASSLQPGPNTQYYEQYV. The CDR3 DNA follows: TGTGCCAGCAGCTTACAGCCAGGCCCCAATACGCAGTATTACGAGCAGTACGTC.

About this clonotype itself: The germline gene is not matched at one end of the junction; a read error may be the cause. This chain connects TRBV7-9 to TRBJ2-3; D remains ambiguous. CDR1 and CDR2 (germline): SEHNR, FQNEAQ (reference sequence). The CDR3 has 14 residues. CDR3 sequence reads: CASSAAAETQNFGF. CDR3 sequence (DNA): TGTGCCAGCAGCGCAGCAGCAGAGACCCAGAACTTCGGGTTT.

CDR3 residues: CASSSAATGRQFF. CDR3 sequence (DNA): TGTGCCAGCAGCTCCGCGGCTACAGGTAGACAGTTCTTC. The genes are TRBV7-8 and TRBJ2-3; tentatively, D is TRBD1 (5 bases). The end of the DNA fits TRBJ2-1 better, so the J call may be wrong. The CDR3 runs 13 residues. The germline gives CDR1 SGHVS, CDR2 FQNEAQ.

The V gene is TRBV9, the J gene TRBJ2-7; no firm D call. Germline CDR1 and CDR2: SGDLS and YYNGEE. The CDR3 is made up of 18 amino acids. CDR3: CASTIQANAVEHSYEQYV. The CDR3 region has the DNA TGTGCCAGCACCATTCAGGCCAACGCCGTTGAACACTCCTACGAGCAGTATGTC.

The chain combines TRBV20-1 with TRBJ2-3; TRBD2 agrees at 7 bases. This CDR3 is built from 15 residues. The germline CDR1 and CDR2 sequences are DFQATT and SNEGSKA (reference sequence). V trimming: 6 bases; J trimming: 1 base; junction bases outside the gene matches: 10. DNA for the CDR3: TGCAGTGCGACGGGGGGTAGCGGGCGCACAGATACGCAGTATTTT. Translating gives CSATGGSGRTDTQYF.

This clonotype is a singleton in its sample. The chain employs TRBV7-9 and TRBJ1-2; D is undetermined. The CDR3 is made up of 12 amino acids. The germline V gene encodes CDR1 SEHNR and CDR2 FQNEAQ (reference sequence). V was shortened by 4 bases and J by 8 bases, with 11 bases between the two germline ends. The CDR3 protein is CASSSSPSGYTF. CDR3 DNA: TGTGCCAGCAGCTCTAGTCCTTCCGGCTACACCTTC.

Regarding this clonotype: This CDR3 fails to terminate in the conserved phenylalanine or tryptophan, so it likely reflects a read error. It is unclear where the CDR3 begins or ends on the DNA, so no DNA is shown, and the CDR3 is as TCRdb lists it. The chain couples TRBV9 to TRBJ2-3; TRBD1 is the table's D call and was not checked against the DNA. The CDR3 is 13 amino acids in total, end residues counted. Germline V gene sequence: CDR1 SGDLS, CDR2 YYNGEE. The CDR3 sequence is CASSADSAYTKSL.